This T cell receptor (beta chain) came from a study of vaccination and CD4 T cells after COVID-19. Findings and limits, study-wide: In convalescent patients, 304 of 307 vaccine-specific clones were spike mono-reactive.

Treatment indicated: roughly 10-day PBMC culture with coronavirus spike peptide pools or control peptides (ViraFEST assay). In its sample, this clonotype was seen a few times. Its matching antigen is unknown. Researchers used the Oncomine TCR Beta short-read assay to sequence DNA from cultured CD4+ T cells. MiXCR was run by TCRdb on the PCR reads, yielding one entry per CDR3 protein. The table records under 25,000 distinct CDR3 sequences, 44% of them present only once. CDR3 length: 13 residues. Trimming took off 4 bases at V and 8 bases at J, with 14 bases between the two ends. This TCR came from a human donor who had recovered from COVID-19. The chain recombines TRBV12-3 or TRBV12-4 with TRBJ1-2; D is ambiguous. Sequenced here: CD4+ T cells from blood, cultured in vitro, sampled before SARS-CoV-2 vaccination. CDR3 sequence: CASSSRVGWGYTF. For the CDR3, the DNA is TGTGCCAGCAGTTCGCGAGTGGGGTGGGGCTACACCTTC.